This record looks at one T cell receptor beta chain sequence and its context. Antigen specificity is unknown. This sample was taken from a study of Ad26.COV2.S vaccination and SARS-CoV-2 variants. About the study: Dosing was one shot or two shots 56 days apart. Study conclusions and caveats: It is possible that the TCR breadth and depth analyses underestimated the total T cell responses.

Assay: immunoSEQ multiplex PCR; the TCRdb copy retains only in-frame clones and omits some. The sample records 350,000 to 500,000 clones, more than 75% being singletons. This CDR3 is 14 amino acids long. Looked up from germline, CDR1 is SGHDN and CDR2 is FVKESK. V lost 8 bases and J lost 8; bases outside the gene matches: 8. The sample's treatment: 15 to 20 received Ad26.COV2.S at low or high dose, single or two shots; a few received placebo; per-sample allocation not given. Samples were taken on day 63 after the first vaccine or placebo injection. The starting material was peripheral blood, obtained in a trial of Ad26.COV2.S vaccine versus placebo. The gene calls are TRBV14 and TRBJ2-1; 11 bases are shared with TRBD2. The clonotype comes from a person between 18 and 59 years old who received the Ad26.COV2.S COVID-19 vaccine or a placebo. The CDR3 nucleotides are TGTGCCAGCCGCCCTAGCGGGGGGTTCTATGAGCAGTTCTTC. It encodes CASRPSGGFYEQFF.